The 22 T cell receptor beta chains in this list originate from one sample, sequenced in a study of T cells in women clearing cervical HPV infection. Profiling relied on immunoSEQ multiplex PCR, and the TCRdb table lists in-frame clones only, not all of them. The specimen's table records fewer than 35,000 clones. The specimen sequenced was blood buffy coat. These TCRs come from a woman between 18 and 70 years old with a cervical HPV16 infection that either progressed to CIN3+ or cleared (not recorded which).

About this clone itself: From the germline J gene comes the end of the CDR3, since the read stops 3 residues before it. J is TRBJ2-6 and V is TRBV5-1, with 9 bases aligning to TRBD1. The CDR3 length is 16 residues. V shed 8 bases, J shed 0 bases, and the junction held 6 bases outside the gene matches. Germline lookup yields CDR1 SGHRS and CDR2 YFSETQ. The DNA read from the CDR3 is TGCGCCAGTAAGACAGGGGGGCACTCTGGGGCCAACGTC. This encodes CASKTGGHSGANV. The CDR3, in full, reads CASKTGGHSGANVLTF.

With respect to this clone: The CDR3 is cut off 3 residues early in the read; its end comes from the germline J gene. This rearrangement joins TRBV30 to TRBJ1-1; a weak D match, TRBD1 (6 bases). The V gene's germline CDR1 is GTSNPN and CDR2 SVGIG (reference sequence). V was cut by 1 base and J by 5 bases, with 17 bases left in between. This CDR3 region has 15 residues. The sequenced part of the CDR3 DNA is TGTGCCTGGAGTGCCAATCAGGGGCGAGGGACTGAA. Translating gives CAWSANQGRGTE. From start to end, the CDR3 is CAWSANQGRGTEAFF.

About this clone itself: From the germline J gene comes the end of the CDR3, since the read stops 3 residues before it. This chain connects TRBV2 to TRBJ2-1; 9 positions agree with TRBD2. The V and J ends lost 10 bases and 2 bases, in that order; junction bases with no gene match: 6. The CDR3 length is 14 residues. Germline V lookup: CDR1 SNHLY, CDR2 FYNNEI. Here the CDR3 reads CANRASGTYNEQFF. The CDR3 bases that were read are TGTGCCAATAGGGCTAGCGGGACCTACAATGAG.

On this clone: The read finishes 3 residues shy of the CDR3 end, and the germline J gene is used to complete it. The chain is built from TRBV20-1 and TRBJ1-5; a possible D gene is TRBD1 (5 bases). The germline CDR1 and CDR2 sequences are DFQATT and SNEGSKA (reference sequence). There are 17 residues in the CDR3. The V end lost 3 bases, the J end lost 0 bases, and 18 bases lay between the germline ends. The sequenced part of the CDR3 DNA is TGCAGTGCTAGCCTTTCGGGAGCAGGGTATAGCAATCAGCCC. Translation: CSASLSGAGYSNQP. The CDR3, in full, reads CSASLSGAGYSNQPQHF.

Partial CDR3 DNA: TGTGCCAGCAGGTTACTAGCGCGAGTGTTTAATGAG. Translation: CASRLLARVFNE. The whole CDR3 protein is CASRLLARVFNEQFF. V and J are TRBV28 and TRBJ2-1; 7 positions agree with TRBD2. The read stops 3 residues short of the end of the CDR3; the missing end is completed from the germline J gene. From germline, CDR1 is MDHEN and CDR2 SYDVKM. The CDR3 is 15 amino acids. With V trimmed by 6 bases and J by 7 bases, 12 bases remained unmatched.

A note on this clone: From the germline J gene comes the end of the CDR3, since the read stops 3 residues before it. The V and J genes are TRBV30 and TRBJ1-1; D is perhaps TRBD1 (5 bases). Trimming pared 2 bases from V and 0 bases from J, leaving 10 bases between. CDR1 is GTSNPN, CDR2 SVGIG, per germline (reference sequence). The CDR3 contains 14 residues. The CDR3 protein is CAWSLKGVNTEAFF. The sequenced CDR3 bases are TGTGCCTGGAGTCTTAAAGGGGTGAACACTGAA.

This clone is labeled medium-sized (0.01 to 0.1%) based on frequency. Sequencing ends 3 residues short of the CDR3 end; the germline J gene provides the rest. The chain employs TRBV19 and TRBJ2-7; D not certain. In germline, CDR1 is LNHDA, CDR2 SQIVND (reference sequence). The CDR3 sequence is 16 residues long. The V and J ends lost 2 bases and 5 bases respectively, with 19 bases between them. The DNA read from the CDR3 is TGTGCCAGTAGTATAAAAAGGGTACTCTATATAGACGAG. Residues: CASSIKRVLYIDE. The complete CDR3 protein is CASSIKRVLYIDEQYF.

In the case of this clone: With the read ending 3 residues before the CDR3 end, the germline J gene is used to fill in that end. This sequence joins TRBV30 and TRBJ2-3; 9 bases align to TRBD2. Germline V gives CDR1 GTSNPN, CDR2 SVGIG (reference sequence). The CDR3 has 13 amino acids. Trimming took 7 bases from V and 5 from J; bases not matched to a gene: 7. The CDR3 here is CASVAGAVDTQYF. The sequenced part of the CDR3 DNA is TGTGCCTCTGTAGCGGGAGCCGTAGATACG.

With regard to this clone: One end of the junction varies from germline; a read error may be responsible. Read coverage stops 3 residues before the CDR3 terminus; the germline J gene supplies the remainder. Other DNA sequences from this sample encode an identical CDR3 as well. The gene calls are TRBV10-3 and TRBJ1-3, with TRBD1 matching over 7 bases. The CDR3 has 13 residues. Per germline, CDR1 ENHRY and CDR2 SYGVKD. The CDR3 here is CAISESTGNTIYF. The sequenced part of the CDR3 DNA is TGTGCCATCAGTGAGTCGACAGGGAACACA.

The CDR3 bases that were read are TGCAGTGCTAGAGACGCTAGTACTAGCGGGGGGGCCCACACCGGGGAG. Its protein product is CSARDASTSGGAHTGE. The CDR3 as a whole reads CSARDASTSGGAHTGELFF. This rearrangement joins TRBV20-1 to TRBJ2-2, with 13 bases aligning to TRBD2. Read coverage stops 3 residues before the CDR3 terminus; the germline J gene supplies the remainder. This CDR3 has 19 residues. The V and J ends lost 0 bases and 3 bases, in that order; junction bases with no gene match: 10. Germline V gene lookup returns CDR1 DFQATT and CDR2 SNEGSKA (reference sequence).

In the case of this clone: The CDR3 end lies 3 residues beyond the end of the read and is filled in from the germline J gene. The chain is built from TRBV5-1 and TRBJ1-3; 8 nucleotides align to TRBD1. CDR3 size: 14 residues. Germline V gene lookup returns CDR1 SGHRS and CDR2 YFSETQ. V shed 2 bases and J 8 bases; nucleotides not matched to a gene: 6. CDR3 DNA, as far as it was read: TGCGCCAGCAGCTTAGCAGGGGGCGAAGACACC. Translation gives CASSLAGGEDT. The full CDR3 protein is CASSLAGGEDTIYF.

Comments on this clone: Coverage ceases 3 residues before the CDR3 finishes, and the germline J gene fills in the end. Other DNA sequences from this sample encode an identical CDR3 as well. The rearrangement uses TRBV5-4 and TRBJ1-2; D not resolved. Germline V CDR1 and CDR2: SGHNT, YYREEE (reference sequence). Trimming took 2 bases from V and 7 from J, leaving 9 bases between them. This CDR3 region has 12 residues. This CDR3 reads CASSFLGIGYTF. The DNA read from the CDR3 is TGTGCCAGCAGCTTCCTAGGTATTGGC.

A word on this clone: The read is 3 residues too short to cover the CDR3 end, so that end is filled in from the germline J gene. This chain joins TRBV28 and TRBJ2-7; 8 nucleotides line up with TRBD1. The germline V gene has CDR1 MDHEN and CDR2 SYDVKM. The V and J ends lost 2 bases and 2 bases, in that order; junction bases with no gene match: 5. The CDR3 runs to 15 residues. The CDR3 bases that were read are TGTGCCAGCAGTTTAAGACAGGGGATTCCCTACGAG. The encoded protein is CASSLRQGIPYE. The entire CDR3 protein is CASSLRQGIPYEQYF.

As concerns this clone: With the read ending 3 residues before the CDR3 end, the germline J gene is used to fill in that end. V and J are TRBV11-2 and TRBJ1-4; 9 positions match TRBD1. Trimming cost V 4 bases and J 7 bases; bases outside gene matches: 4. Germline values: CDR1 SGHAT, CDR2 FQNNGV. The CDR3 loop spans 14 amino acids. Incomplete CDR3 DNA: TGTGCCAGCAGCTCGACAGGGGGGGGTGAAAAA. It yields the protein CASSSTGGGEK. From start to end, the CDR3 is CASSSTGGGEKLFF. Full variable domain (rest looked up from reference TRBV11-2 and TRBJ1-4): EAGVAQSPRYKIIEKRQSVAFWCNPISGHATLYWYQQILGQGPKLLIQFQNNGVVDDSQLPKDRFSAERLKGVDSTLKIQPAKLEDSAVYLCASSSTGGGEKLFFGSGTQLSVL.

A note on this clone: The read ends 3 residues shy of where the CDR3 ends; the end is completed using the germline J gene. The chain recombines TRBV5-6 with TRBJ2-1; D gene ambiguous. Trimming took off 1 base at V and 7 bases at J, with 3 bases between the two ends. In germline, CDR1 is SGHDT, CDR2 YYEEEE. CDR3 length: 11 amino acids. The CDR3 spells CASSLRNEQFF. The CDR3 bases that were read are TGTGCCAGCAGCTTGAGGAATGAG.

About this clone itself: The read is 3 residues too short to cover the CDR3 end, so that end is filled in from the germline J gene. The gene calls are TRBV5-1 and TRBJ1-4; D is uncertain. The CDR3 is 14 residues long. With 4 bases removed from V and 7 bases from J, the gap between germline ends came to 14 bases. In germline, CDR1 is SGHRS, CDR2 YFSETQ. Incomplete CDR3 DNA: TGCGCCAGCAGCCAGGACGGGGTGGGTGAAAAA. It encodes CASSQDGVGEK. The CDR3 reads in full as CASSQDGVGEKLFF.

Notes on this clone: The read ends 3 residues early relative to the CDR3; the germline J gene fills the gap. This chain joins TRBV30 and TRBJ2-3; 10 nucleotides match TRBD1. The CDR3 sequence is 15 residues long. CDR1 GTSNPN and CDR2 SVGIG come from the germline V gene (reference sequence). CDR3 DNA (partial): TGTGCCTGGAACTCGGGACAGGGGTTCCAAGAGACG. It translates to CAWNSGQGFQET. The whole CDR3 is CAWNSGQGFQETQYF.

For this clone: The read is 3 residues too short to cover the CDR3 end, so that end is filled in from the germline J gene. V is TRBV5-1 and J is TRBJ1-2, with 9 bases identical to TRBD1. The CDR3 length is 17 residues. V was pared by 0 bases and J by 6 bases, with 12 bases of the junction left unmatched. In germline, CDR1 is SGHRS, CDR2 YFSETQ. CDR3 protein: CASSLAKPGQGWDGYTF. CDR3 bases read: TGCGCCAGCAGCTTGGCTAAACCGGGACAGGGTTGGGATGGC. Full variable domain (missing parts from reference TRBV5-1 and TRBJ1-2): KAGVTQTPRYLIKTRGQQVTLSCSPISGHRSVSWYQQTPGQGLQFLFEYFSETQRNKGNFPGRFSGRQFSNSRSEMNVSTLELGDSALYLCASSLAKPGQGWDGYTFGSGTRLTVV.

In the case of this clone: The read is 3 residues too short to cover the CDR3 end, so that end is filled in from the germline J gene. The V and J genes are TRBV5-6 and TRBJ2-5, with 8 positions matching TRBD1. With V trimmed by 4 bases and J by 2 bases, 7 bases remained unmatched. Per the germline V gene, CDR1 is SGHDT and CDR2 is YYEEEE. CDR3 length: 15 amino acids. Here the CDR3 reads CASSPEQGDQETQYF. CDR3 DNA, as far as it was read: TGTGCCAGCAGCCCCGAACAGGGGGATCAAGAGACC. Using reference TRBV5-6 and TRBJ2-5 for the parts outside the CDR3, the full variable domain is DAGVTQSPTHLIKTRGQQVTLRCSPKSGHDTVSWYQQALGQGPQFIFQYYEEEERQRGNFPDRFSGHQFPNYSSELNVNALLLGDSALYLCASSPEQGDQETQYFGPGTRLLVL.

Details on this clone: The read ends 3 residues early relative to the CDR3; the germline J gene fills the gap. The chain has TRBV6-1 and TRBJ1-2, with unresolved D. This CDR3 contains 12 residues. CDR1 MNHNS and CDR2 SASEGT come from the germline V gene. The CDR3 reads CASSERLAHYTF. The part of the CDR3 DNA that was read is TGTGCCAGCAGTGAGCGACTAGCGCAC.

A remark on this clone: The read terminates 3 residues ahead of where the CDR3 ends, so the germline J gene completes it. The chain carries TRBV5-6 and TRBJ2-7; D gene unclear. Trimming removed 4 bases from V and 2 bases from J, with 13 bases in between. The germline CDR1 and CDR2 sequences are SGHDT and YYEEEE. The CDR3 is 14 residues long. CDR3 bases read: TGTGCCAGCAGCCCCGTGGCTGAGACCTACGAG. This translates into CASSPVAETYE. The entire CDR3 reads CASSPVAETYEQYF.

Of note for this clone: From the germline J gene comes the end of the CDR3, since the read stops 3 residues before it. The chain has TRBV2 and TRBJ1-5, with TRBD1 identical over 8 bases. The germline CDR1 and CDR2 sequences are SNHLY and FYNNEI. Trimming cost V 3 bases and J 3 bases; bases outside gene matches: 7. This CDR3 is 16 amino acids long. CDR3 bases read: TGTGCCAGCAGTGACCCAGGGGGCGGCCCCAATCAGCCC. Its protein product is CASSDPGGGPNQP. The whole CDR3 sequence reads CASSDPGGGPNQPQHF.